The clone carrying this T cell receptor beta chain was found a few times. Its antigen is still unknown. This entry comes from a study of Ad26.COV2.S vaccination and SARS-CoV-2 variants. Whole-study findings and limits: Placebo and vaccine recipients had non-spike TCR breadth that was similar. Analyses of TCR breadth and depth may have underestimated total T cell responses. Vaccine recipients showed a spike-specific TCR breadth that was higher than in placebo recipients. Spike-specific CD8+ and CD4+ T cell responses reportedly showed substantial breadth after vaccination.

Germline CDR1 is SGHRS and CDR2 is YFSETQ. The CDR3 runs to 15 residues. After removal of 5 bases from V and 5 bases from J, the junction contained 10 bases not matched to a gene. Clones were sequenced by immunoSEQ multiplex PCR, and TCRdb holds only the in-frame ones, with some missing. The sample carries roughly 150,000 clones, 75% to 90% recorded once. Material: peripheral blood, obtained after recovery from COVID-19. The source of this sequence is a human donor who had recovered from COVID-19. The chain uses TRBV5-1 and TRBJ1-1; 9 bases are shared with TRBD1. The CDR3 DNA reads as TGCGCCAGCAGGGTTGCCGGGACAGGGAAAACTGAAGCTTTCTTT. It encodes CASRVAGTGKTEAFF.